This T cell receptor beta chain originates from a study of cytomegalovirus exposure and HLA in healthy donors. Study-wide context: Early released data had tens of millions of unique TCRs, all coming from HLA-typed donors.

Use of 60 Vbeta and 13 Jbeta primers characterized the PCR. Sequencing used immunoSEQ multiplex PCR; TCRdb keeps in-frame clones, though not all of them. The sample carries approximately 110,000 clones, more than 70% recorded once. Study-wide findings and caveats: A later analysis by the authors found several of the most significant clusters apparently linked to common viral pathogens. A cluster of highly shared sequence variants was likely a sequencing artifact. Immune exposure was documented only through CMV serostatus.

This clone was recorded a few times. What it binds is unknown. Trimming pared 0 bases from V and 0 bases from J, leaving 11 bases between. The CDR3 is 17 residues long. The germline gives CDR1 KGHSH, CDR2 LQKENI. The V call is TRBV18, the J call TRBJ2-2; D perhaps matches TRBD1 (6 bases). The sequence derives from a man aged 25-45 years in good health and CMV-seronegative. The specimen sequenced was PBMCs. CDR3 DNA: TGTGCCAGCTCACCACCGTCCCAGGGGACGAACACCGGGGAGCTGTTTTTT. Translation gives CASSPPSQGTNTGELFF. Variable domain in full (rest from reference TRBV18 and TRBJ2-2): NAGVMQNPRHLVRRRGQEARLRCSPMKGHSHVYWYRQLPEEGLKFMVYLQKENIIDESGMPKERFSAEFPKEGPSILRIQQVVRGDSAAYFCASSPPSQGTNTGELFFGEGSRLTVL.